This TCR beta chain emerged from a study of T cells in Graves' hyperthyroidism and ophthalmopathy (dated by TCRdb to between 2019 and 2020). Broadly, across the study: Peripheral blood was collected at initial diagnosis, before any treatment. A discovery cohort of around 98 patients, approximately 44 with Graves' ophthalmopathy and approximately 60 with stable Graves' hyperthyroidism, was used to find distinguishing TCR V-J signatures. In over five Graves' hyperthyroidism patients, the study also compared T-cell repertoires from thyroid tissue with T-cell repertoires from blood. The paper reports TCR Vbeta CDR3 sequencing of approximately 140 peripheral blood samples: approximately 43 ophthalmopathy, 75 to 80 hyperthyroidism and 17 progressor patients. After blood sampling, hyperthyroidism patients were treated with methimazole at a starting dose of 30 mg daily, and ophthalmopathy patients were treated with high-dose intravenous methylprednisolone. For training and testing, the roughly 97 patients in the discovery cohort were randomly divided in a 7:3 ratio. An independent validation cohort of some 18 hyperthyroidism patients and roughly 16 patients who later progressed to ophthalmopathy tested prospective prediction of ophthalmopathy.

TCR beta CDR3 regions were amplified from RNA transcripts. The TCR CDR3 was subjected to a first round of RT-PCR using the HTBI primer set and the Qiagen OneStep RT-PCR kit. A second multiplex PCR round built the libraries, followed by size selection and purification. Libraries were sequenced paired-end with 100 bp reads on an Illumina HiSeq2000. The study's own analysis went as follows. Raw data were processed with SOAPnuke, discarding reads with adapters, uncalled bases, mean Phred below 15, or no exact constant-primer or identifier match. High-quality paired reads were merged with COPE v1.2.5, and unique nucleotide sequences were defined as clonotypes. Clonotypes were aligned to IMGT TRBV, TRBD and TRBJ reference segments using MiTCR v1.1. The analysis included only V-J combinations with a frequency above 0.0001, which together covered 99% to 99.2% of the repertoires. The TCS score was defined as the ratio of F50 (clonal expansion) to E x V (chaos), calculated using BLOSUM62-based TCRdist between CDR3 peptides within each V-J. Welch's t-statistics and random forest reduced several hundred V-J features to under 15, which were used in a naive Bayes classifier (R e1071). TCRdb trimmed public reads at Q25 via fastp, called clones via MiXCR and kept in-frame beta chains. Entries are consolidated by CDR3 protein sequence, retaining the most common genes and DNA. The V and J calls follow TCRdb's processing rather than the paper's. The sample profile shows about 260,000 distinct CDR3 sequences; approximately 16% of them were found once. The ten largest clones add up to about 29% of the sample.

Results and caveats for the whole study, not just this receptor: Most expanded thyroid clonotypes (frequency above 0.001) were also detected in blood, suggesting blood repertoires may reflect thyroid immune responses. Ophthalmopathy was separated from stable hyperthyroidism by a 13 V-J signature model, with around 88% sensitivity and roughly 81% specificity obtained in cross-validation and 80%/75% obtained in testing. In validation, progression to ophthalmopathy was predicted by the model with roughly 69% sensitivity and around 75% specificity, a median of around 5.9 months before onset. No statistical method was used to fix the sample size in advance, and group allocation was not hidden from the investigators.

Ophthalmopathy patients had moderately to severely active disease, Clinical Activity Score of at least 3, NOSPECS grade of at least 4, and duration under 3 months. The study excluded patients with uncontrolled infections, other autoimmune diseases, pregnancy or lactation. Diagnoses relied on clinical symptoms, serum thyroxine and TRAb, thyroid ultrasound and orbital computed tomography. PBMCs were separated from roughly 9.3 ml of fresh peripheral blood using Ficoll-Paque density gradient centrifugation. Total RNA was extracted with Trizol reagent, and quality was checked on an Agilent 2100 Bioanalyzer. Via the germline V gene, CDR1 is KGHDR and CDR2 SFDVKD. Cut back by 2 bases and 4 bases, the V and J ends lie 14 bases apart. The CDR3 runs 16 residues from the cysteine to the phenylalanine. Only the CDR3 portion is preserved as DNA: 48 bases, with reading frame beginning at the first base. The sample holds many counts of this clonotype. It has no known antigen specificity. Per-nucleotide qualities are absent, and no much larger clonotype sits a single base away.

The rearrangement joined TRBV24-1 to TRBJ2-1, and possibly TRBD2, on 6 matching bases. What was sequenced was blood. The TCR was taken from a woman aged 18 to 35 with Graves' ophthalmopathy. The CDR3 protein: CATSDSSALEYNEQFF. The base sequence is TGTGCCACCAGTGATTCTAGCGCGCTTGAGTACAATGAGCAGTTCTTC.